The 9 T cell receptor beta chains presented below share a single source sample, sequenced in a study of T cells in Graves' hyperthyroidism and ophthalmopathy. Template material for amplifying TCR beta CDR3 regions consisted of RNA transcripts. HTBI primers were employed in a first-round RT-PCR of the TCR CDR3. One entry per CDR3 protein, called by TCRdb with MiXCR from the multiplex PCR reads. The repertoire holds about 480,000 distinct CDR3 sequences, with roughly an eighth as singletons. The sequenced sample was blood. Every receptor here comes from a woman under 30 with Graves' hyperthyroidism.

The rearrangement links TRBV5-1 to TRBJ2-7; D unresolved. This CDR3 spans 13 amino acids. Between the trimmed V and J ends, which lost 3 bases and 2 bases, there was a span of 9 bases. The germline V gene encodes CDR1 SGHRS and CDR2 YFSETQ. CDR3 protein: CASSYGLAYEQYF. The CDR3 DNA is TGCGCCAGCAGCTACGGGTTAGCCTACGAGCAGTACTTC.

This clonotype showed up many times. V and J are TRBV7-7 and TRBJ2-1, with 11 bases fitting TRBD2. This CDR3 comprises 15 residues. CDR1 and CDR2 (germline): SSHAT, FNYEAQ (reference sequence). J lost 5 bases, V lost 5 bases, and 5 bases had no gene match. The CDR3 loop is CASSPLAGGHNEQFF. CDR3 sequence (DNA): TGTGCCAGCAGCCCCCTAGCGGGAGGACACAATGAGCAGTTCTTC. Full variable domain (remainder filled in from reference TRBV7-7 and TRBJ2-1): GAGVSQSPRYKVTKRGQDVTLRCDPISSHATLYWYQQALGQGPEFLTYFNYEAQPDKSGLPSDRFSAERPEGSISTLTIQRTEQRDSAMYRCASSPLAGGHNEQFFGPGTRLTVL.

Many counts were recorded for this clonotype. This sequence joins TRBV14 and TRBJ2-3; tentative D call: TRBD1 (6 bases). V was cut by 2 bases and J by 5 bases, with 17 bases left in between. The CDR3 totals 16 residues. The V gene's germline CDR1 is SGHDN and CDR2 FVKESK. CDR3 sequence: CASSQPNREPLDTQYF. The CDR3 DNA follows: TGTGCCAGCAGCCAACCGAACAGGGAGCCACTAGATACGCAGTATTTT.

This clonotype was seen many times. The chain carries TRBV24-1 and TRBJ1-2, with no clear D. Looked up from germline, CDR1 is KGHDR and CDR2 is SFDVKD. The CDR3 is 12 amino acids. V was trimmed by 9 bases and J by 5 bases, leaving 12 bases between them. CDR3 DNA sequence: TGTGCCACCCCCGGGCGTACGTATGGCTACACCTTC. Translation gives CATPGRTYGYTF.

This clonotype occurred many times. V is TRBV12-3 or TRBV12-4 and J is TRBJ2-5, with 10 bases fitting TRBD2. This CDR3 is built from 15 residues. V lost 7 bases and J lost 5; bases outside the gene matches: 10. The CDR3 sequence is CASTWASGGRETQYF. CDR3 nucleotides: TGTGCCAGCACATGGGCTAGCGGGGGAAGGGAGACCCAGTACTTC.

This clonotype came up many times. The V call is TRBV30, the J call TRBJ1-1; TRBD1 is a possible D gene (6 bases). V was clipped by 3 bases and J by 2 bases, with 13 bases between them. CDR1 is GTSNPN, CDR2 SVGIG, per germline (reference sequence). The length of the CDR3 is 14 residues. CDR3 DNA: TGTGCCTGGAGCTTAGGGACAATCAACACTGAAGCTTTCTTT. Translating it yields CAWSLGTINTEAFF.

This clonotype was counted ten times or more. The CDR3 sequence is CASSWASSYNEQFF. CDR3 DNA: TGTGCCAGCAGTTGGGCTAGCTCGTACAATGAGCAGTTCTTC. V usage is TRBV27 and J usage is TRBJ2-1, with D maybe TRBD2 (5 bases). Germline V gives CDR1 MNHEY, CDR2 SMNVEV (reference sequence). The ends were cut back, 4 bases at V and 4 bases at J, with 11 bases in the middle. This CDR3 spans 14 amino acids.

This clonotype occurred many times. V gene TRBV18 combines with J gene TRBJ2-7, with D unclear. This CDR3 spans 13 amino acids. The germline V gene encodes CDR1 KGHSH and CDR2 LQKENI. Trimming left V 0 bases short and J 2 bases short, with 5 bases between. Here the CDR3 reads CASSPPSTYEQYF. In DNA form, the CDR3 reads TGTGCCAGCTCACCACCCAGTACCTACGAGCAGTACTTC.

This clonotype has ten or more counts. The chain is built from TRBV6-1 and TRBJ2-5; D not certain. There are 12 residues in the CDR3. Trimming stripped 4 bases from V and 4 bases from J, with 7 bases between. The germline V gene encodes CDR1 MNHNS and CDR2 SASEGT. The CDR3 bases are TGTGCCAGCAGTGTAAAAGGAGAGACCCAGTACTTC. This translates into CASSVKGETQYF.